This T cell receptor beta chain comes out of a study of shared clonotypes between healthy human individuals. Study-level results: Expectations were that clonotype sharing among donors would be affected by sequencing depth. Memory subsets generally showed smaller estimated richness than naive subsets did. Sampling included only blood; tissue repertoires likely differ.

Germline V gene data show CDR1 as DFQATT and CDR2 as SNEGSKA (reference sequence). This CDR3 contains 11 residues. Trimming removed 6 bases from V and 7 bases from J, with 11 bases in between. With regard to this clone: Antigen specificity is unknown.

Measured with immunoSEQ multiplex PCR; TCRdb has only the in-frame clones, and not every one. Among about 1.1 million clones listed, 70% to 80% were seen once. Source material: memory CD4+ T cells from PBMCs. This sample's subset: CD45RA-negative fraction. This clonotype was sampled from a man aged 18 to 29 in good health. Some clones in this sample may be carry-over from other donors' samples. The chain combines TRBV20-1 with TRBJ2-3, with no clear D. For the CDR3, the DNA is TGCAGTGCCGACGACTCAAATACGCAGTATTTT. This translates into CSADDSNTQYF.